This T cell receptor beta chain emerged from a study of PD-1 blockade in classical Hodgkin lymphoma. Broader study findings: In newly diagnosed patients, baseline TCR diversity was reportedly below that of healthy donors.

Germline loops: CDR1 ENHRY, CDR2 SYGVKD. This CDR3 contains 15 residues. Trimming removed 2 bases from V and 3 bases from J, with 10 bases in between. This clone showed up just once. Its cognate antigen is unknown. All trial patients relapsed after autologous stem cell transplantation. Produced via immunoSEQ multiplex PCR; TCRdb's table is partial and in-frame only. The data contain around 150,000 clones, just under 80% of them singletons. The TCR was taken from a human donor with classical Hodgkin lymphoma. This specimen was peripheral blood mononuclear cells (PBMCs), taken before the second cycle of nivolumab. The chain is built from TRBV10-3 and TRBJ2-2, with a possible D match to TRBD1 (6 bases). CDR3 region: CAISELSGDTGELFF. CDR3 nucleotides: TGTGCCATCAGTGAGCTGTCAGGGGACACCGGGGAGCTGTTTTTT.